These 28 T cell receptor beta chains came from one sample sequenced in a study of shared clonotypes between healthy human individuals. Only in-frame clones appear in the TCRdb table, and some are missing; sequencing was by immunoSEQ multiplex PCR. The table includes about a million clones, approximately 77% detected once. Material: memory CD4+ T cells from PBMCs. As to subset: CD45RA-negative fraction. These receptors all come from a man younger than 35 in good health. Some clones in this sample may be carry-over from other donors' samples.

The V gene is TRBV5-1, the J gene TRBJ1-1; maybe TRBD1 (5 bases). This CDR3 has 13 residues. Trimming removed 5 bases from V and 4 bases from J, with 12 bases in between. CDR1 and CDR2 from the germline V gene are SGHRS and YFSETQ. CDR3 sequence reads: CASRETGTTEAFF. Here the CDR3 DNA reads TGCGCCAGCAGGGAGACGGGGACCACTGAAGCTTTCTTT.

The chain has TRBV5-6 and TRBJ1-2, with 7 positions matching TRBD1. The V segment lost 2 bases and the J segment 1 base; nucleotides outside the gene matches: 5. Germline CDR1 SGHDT, CDR2 YYEEEE. The CDR3 covers 15 residues. The CDR3 DNA sequence: TGTGCCAGCAGCTTTCCGACAGGGATTAACTATGGCTACACCTTC. Its protein is CASSFPTGINYGYTF.

CDR3 protein: CSVVQASNTEAFF. DNA for the CDR3: TGCAGCGTTGTGCAGGCCTCGAACACTGAAGCTTTCTTT. The chain uses TRBV29-1 and TRBJ1-1; D remains ambiguous. There are 13 residues in the CDR3. V was pared by 4 bases and J by 1 base, with 10 bases between. Germline assignment: CDR1 SQVTM and CDR2 ANQGSEA.

The V and J genes are TRBV6-1 and TRBJ2-1; D is undetermined. The CDR3 totals 12 residues. Germline V lookup: CDR1 MNHNS, CDR2 SASEGT. The ends were cut back, 5 bases at V and 1 base at J, with 3 bases in the middle. In DNA, the CDR3 is TGTGCCAGCAGTCAATCCTACAATGAGCAGTTCTTC. It yields the protein CASSQSYNEQFF.

This chain joins TRBV19 and TRBJ2-3; either TRBD1 or TRBD2 may supply D (5 bases each). V lost 0 bases, J lost 9 bases, and 10 bases lay in between. Germline V gives CDR1 LNHDA, CDR2 SQIVND (reference sequence). The CDR3 runs 13 residues. The CDR3 sequence: CASSIDRRGTQYF. The CDR3 coding sequence is TGTGCCAGTAGTATAGACAGACGGGGCACGCAGTATTTT.

In this sample, this clone turned up many times. The rearrangement links TRBV11-2 to TRBJ1-1, with D possibly being TRBD1 (6 bases). CDR1 SGHAT and CDR2 FQNNGV come from the germline V gene. The CDR3 runs to 14 residues. The V end lost 3 bases, the J end lost 6 bases, and 14 bases lay between the germline ends. The CDR3 reads CASSLGGQFPEAFF. In nucleotides, the CDR3 is TGTGCCAGCAGCTTGGGGGGGCAATTCCCTGAAGCTTTCTTT.

The genes are TRBV14 and TRBJ1-2; perhaps TRBD1 as D (5 bases). Germline V lookup: CDR1 SGHDN, CDR2 FVKESK. The germline V and J ends were trimmed by 8 bases and 4 bases, with 26 bases remaining between them. The CDR3 loop spans 17 amino acids. DNA for the CDR3: TGTGCCAGCGCTAAACACCGGGACCCAGGGTCGGTCTATGGCTACACCTTC. It yields the protein CASAKHRDPGSVYGYTF.

The chain has TRBV19 and TRBJ2-7, with TRBD1 matching 7 bases. The junction had 12 bases not matched to a gene; V was cut back by 3 bases and J by 4 bases. Germline V gene lookup returns CDR1 LNHDA and CDR2 SQIVND (reference sequence). The CDR3 totals 16 residues. The CDR3 sequence is CASSMIPEGGEYEQYF. CDR3 nucleotides: TGTGCCAGTAGTATGATCCCCGAAGGGGGCGAATACGAGCAGTACTTC.

The chain carries TRBV20-1 and TRBJ2-7; D may be TRBD1 (5 bases). CDR1 is DFQATT and CDR2 is SNEGSKA in the germline V gene (reference sequence). The V end was cut by 6 bases, the J end by 3 bases, with 9 bases between. The CDR3 is made up of 11 amino acids. The CDR3: CSAIDSYEQYF. The CDR3 nucleotides are TGCAGTGCAATAGACAGCTACGAGCAGTACTTC.

The CDR3 region has the DNA TGTGCCAGCAGCGCCCCCGGACGGGCCCAAGAGACCCAGTACTTC. Its protein is CASSAPGRAQETQYF. The chain couples TRBV7-2 to TRBJ2-5; D call uncertain. Germline V gene sequence: CDR1 SGHTA, CDR2 FQGNSA. The CDR3 length is 15 residues. The V gene lost 5 bases and the J gene lost 1 base, with 14 bases spanning the gap.

The rearrangement links TRBV5-4 to TRBJ1-2, with D perhaps matching TRBD1 (6 bases). The CDR3 runs 14 residues. Germline CDR1 reads SGHNT; CDR2 reads YYREEE (reference sequence). V lost 4 bases, J lost 0 bases, and 10 bases lay in between. The CDR3 nucleotides read TGTGCCAGCAGCGCGGACAGATCTAACTATGGCTACACCTTC. It codes for CASSADRSNYGYTF. Full variable domain (missing parts from reference TRBV5-4 and TRBJ1-2): ETGVTQSPTHLIKTRGQQVTLRCSSQSGHNTVSWYQQALGQGPQFIFQYYREEENGRGNFPPRFSGLQFPNYSSELNVNALELDDSALYLCASSADRSNYGYTFGSGTRLTVV.

This clone was recorded many times. The chain uses TRBV11-3 and TRBJ2-2; 12 positions agree with TRBD1. Germline trimming cut 5 bases from V and 7 bases from J; bases unmatched to any gene: 5. CDR1 is SGHNT, CDR2 YENEEA, per germline. This CDR3 is 15 amino acids long. The chain's CDR3 is CASSKGQGAGGELFF. DNA for the CDR3: TGTGCCAGCAGCAAGGGACAGGGGGCCGGCGGGGAGCTGTTTTTT.

The CDR3 region is CASNRLTSISGDTQYF. The DNA for the CDR3 is TGCGCCAGCAACAGGCTGACTAGTATAAGTGGAGATACGCAGTATTTT. The J gene is TRBJ2-3, the V gene TRBV5-1; a weak D match, TRBD2 (6 bases). V was clipped by 6 bases and J by 5 bases, with 22 bases between them. Germline V lookup: CDR1 SGHRS, CDR2 YFSETQ. CDR3 length: 16 amino acids.

The chain employs TRBV30 and TRBJ1-1, with 8 bases fitting TRBD1. This CDR3 comprises 10 residues. V shed 5 bases and J 11 bases; nucleotides not matched to a gene: 4. CDR1 GTSNPN and CDR2 SVGIG come from the germline V gene (reference sequence). The CDR3 DNA sequence: TGTGCCTGGCAGGGGGCCGGCGCTTTCTTT. It codes for CAWQGAGAFF. Combining the CDR3 with reference TRBV30 and TRBJ1-1 gives the whole variable domain SQTIHQWPATLVQPVGSPLSLECTVEGTSNPNLYWYRQAAGRGLQLLFYSVGIGQISSEVPQNLSASRPQDRQFILSSKKLLLSDSGFYLCAWQGAGAFFGQGTRLTVV.

Only a few counts were recorded for this clone. The chain links TRBV18 to TRBJ1-2, with TRBD1 as a possible D gene (6 bases). The V end lost 2 bases, the J end lost 4 bases, and 11 bases lay between the germline ends. There are 14 residues in the CDR3. CDR1 is KGHSH and CDR2 is LQKENI in the germline V gene. In DNA, the CDR3 is TGTGCCAGCTCACCAACAGGGCCCGGCTATGGCTACACCTTC. This gives the protein CASSPTGPGYGYTF.

On this clone itself: The sample has other DNA sequences that encode this CDR3 too. V gene TRBV9 combines with J gene TRBJ2-5; 9 nucleotides match TRBD2. Unmatched junction bases numbered 6, after V lost 0 bases and J lost 3 bases. The CDR3 is made up of 16 amino acids. Germline loops: CDR1 SGDLS, CDR2 YYNGEE. The CDR3 loop reads CASSVGFLAGKETQYF. The CDR3 DNA sequence: TGTGCCAGCAGCGTAGGGTTTCTAGCGGGGAAAGAGACCCAGTACTTC.

DNA of the CDR3: TGTGCCAGCAGTTCTCCGGGACAGGGATCCGACGAGCAGTACTTC. It encodes CASSSPGQGSDEQYF. This chain connects TRBV28 to TRBJ2-7; 9 bases match TRBD1. The junction had 9 bases not matched to a gene; V was cut back by 4 bases and J by 5 bases. The CDR3 contains 15 residues. Germline V lookup: CDR1 MDHEN, CDR2 SYDVKM.

J is TRBJ2-7 and V is TRBV15, with no clear D. The germline V gene encodes CDR1 LNHNV and CDR2 YYDKDF (reference sequence). The V end lost 1 base, the J end lost 0 bases, and 10 bases lay between the germline ends. The CDR3 sequence is 15 residues long. The CDR3 nucleotides read TGTGCCACCAGCAGAGCCCACCGCCCCTCCTACGAGCAGTACTTC. Translated: CATSRAHRPSYEQYF.

The chain has TRBV11-2 and TRBJ2-7, with no clear D. This CDR3 is 15 amino acids long. V lost 0 bases to trimming and J lost 0 bases, with 9 bases between them. CDR1 and CDR2 from the germline V gene are SGHAT and FQNNGV. The CDR3 protein is CASSLDLYSSYEQYF. CDR3 in DNA: TGTGCCAGCAGCTTAGATTTGTACAGCTCCTACGAGCAGTACTTC.

V is TRBV28 and J is TRBJ1-2; perhaps TRBD1 as D (5 bases). Germline V gene sequence: CDR1 MDHEN, CDR2 SYDVKM. The ends were cut back, 5 bases at V and 8 bases at J, with 12 bases in the middle. CDR3 length: 12 residues. This CDR3 reads CASSRPGRGYTF. CDR3 sequence (DNA): TGTGCCAGCAGTCGTCCGGGACGCGGCTACACCTTC.

This clone was found a few times. The chain recombines TRBV5-4 with TRBJ2-2; 8 positions match TRBD1. The CDR3 has 15 residues. Germline CDR1 SGHNT, CDR2 YYREEE (reference sequence). Trimming took 6 bases from V and 2 from J; bases not matched to a gene: 6. For the CDR3, the DNA is TGTGCCAGCACGGAGACAGGGGATAACACCGGGGAGCTGTTTTTT. This sequence encodes CASTETGDNTGELFF.

The chain carries TRBV7-9 and TRBJ2-3; D assignment may be TRBD1 or TRBD2 (5 bases each). This CDR3 has 14 amino acids. V was clipped by 2 bases and J by 4 bases, with 10 bases between them. The V gene's germline CDR1 is SEHNR and CDR2 FQNEAQ (reference sequence). This CDR3 reads CASSLRGVPDTQYF. DNA of the CDR3: TGTGCCAGCAGCTTAAGGGGAGTGCCAGATACGCAGTATTTT.

As to this clone: The sample holds other DNA sequences that translate to the same CDR3. The gene calls are TRBV28 and TRBJ2-7; no clear D gene. This CDR3 spans 13 amino acids. V lost 6 bases and J 4 bases, leaving 13 bases between the germline ends. The germline V gene encodes CDR1 MDHEN and CDR2 SYDVKM. The CDR3 DNA reads TGTGCCAGCAGCCCCTCCGGACCGTACGAGCAGTACTTC. Translating it yields CASSPSGPYEQYF.

This rearrangement joins TRBV7-2 to TRBJ1-1; unclear D gene. Germline CDR1 SGHTA, CDR2 FQGNSA. The CDR3 is made up of 13 amino acids. Deletions cut 11 bases from V and 4 bases from J, with 17 bases between. In nucleotides, the CDR3 is TGTGCCCTTCAAGGAGGGCTGGGCACTGAAGCTTTCTTT. It encodes CALQGGLGTEAFF.

This sequence joins TRBV5-1 and TRBJ1-5; the D is unclear. V was pared by 0 bases and J by 7 bases, with 8 bases between. The length of the CDR3 is 13 residues. CDR1 SGHRS and CDR2 YFSETQ come from the germline V gene. The CDR3 is CASSLGTKQPQHF. In DNA, the CDR3 is TGCGCCAGCAGCTTGGGAACGAAGCAGCCCCAGCATTTT.

In this sample, this clone turned up a few times. The sample contains more than one DNA sequence encoding this CDR3. The chain links TRBV4-1 to TRBJ1-4; 8 nucleotides line up with TRBD1. Trimming removed 3 bases from V and 5 bases from J; junction bases left unmatched: 5. The CDR3 sequence is 15 residues long. Germline CDR1 is MGHRA and CDR2 is YSYEKL. The CDR3, as DNA: TGCGCCAGCAGCCAGGGACAGGTTCTGAATGAAAAACTGTTTTTT. Translated, it gives CASSQGQVLNEKLFF.

The V gene is TRBV5-1, the J gene TRBJ2-1; tentatively, D is TRBD1 (6 bases). V was cut by 3 bases and J by 7 bases, with 17 bases left in between. The germline CDR1 and CDR2 sequences are SGHRS and YFSETQ. The CDR3 is 15 residues long. The CDR3 DNA reads TGCGCCAGCAGCTGGGGACAAGGATCGTGGAATGAGCAGTTCTTC. Amino acids: CASSWGQGSWNEQFF.

This clone has a single count. J is TRBJ2-3 and V is TRBV4-3, with TRBD2 matching 7 bases. This CDR3 spans 19 amino acids. Germline CDR1 reads LGHNA; CDR2 reads YSLEER. V was clipped by 0 bases and J by 0 bases; unmatched bases: 12. The CDR3 nucleotides read TGCGCCAGCAGCCAAGATTGGGCTAGCGGATCGTCTAGCACAGATACGCAGTATTTT. It is translated as CASSQDWASGSSSTDTQYF.